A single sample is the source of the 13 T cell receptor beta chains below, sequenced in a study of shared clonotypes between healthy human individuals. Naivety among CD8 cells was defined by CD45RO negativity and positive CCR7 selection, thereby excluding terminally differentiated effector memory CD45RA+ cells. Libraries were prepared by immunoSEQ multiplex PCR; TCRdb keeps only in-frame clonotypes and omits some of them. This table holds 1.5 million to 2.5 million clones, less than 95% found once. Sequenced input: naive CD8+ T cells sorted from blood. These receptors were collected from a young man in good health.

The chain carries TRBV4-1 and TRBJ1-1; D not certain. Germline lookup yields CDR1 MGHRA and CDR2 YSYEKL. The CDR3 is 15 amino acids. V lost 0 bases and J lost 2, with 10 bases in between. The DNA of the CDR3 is TGCGCCAGCAGCCAAGATCAGCTACAAAACACTGAAGCTTTCTTT. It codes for CASSQDQLQNTEAFF.

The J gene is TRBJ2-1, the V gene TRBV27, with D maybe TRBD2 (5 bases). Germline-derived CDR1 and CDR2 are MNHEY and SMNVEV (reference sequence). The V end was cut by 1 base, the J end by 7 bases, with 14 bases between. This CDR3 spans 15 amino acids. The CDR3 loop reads CASSLLGSPGNEQFF. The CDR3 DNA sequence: TGTGCCAGCAGTTTATTAGGCAGTCCGGGGAATGAGCAGTTCTTC.

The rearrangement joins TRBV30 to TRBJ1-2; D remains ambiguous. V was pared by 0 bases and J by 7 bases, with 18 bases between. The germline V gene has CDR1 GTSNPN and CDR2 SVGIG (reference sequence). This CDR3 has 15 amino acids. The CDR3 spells CAWSVPVRRGAGYTF. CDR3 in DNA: TGTGCCTGGAGTGTCCCTGTCCGTCGGGGTGCTGGCTACACCTTC. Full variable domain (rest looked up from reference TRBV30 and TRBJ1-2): SQTIHQWPATLVQPVGSPLSLECTVEGTSNPNLYWYRQAAGRGLQLLFYSVGIGQISSEVPQNLSASRPQDRQFILSSKKLLLSDSGFYLCAWSVPVRRGAGYTFGSGTRLTVV.

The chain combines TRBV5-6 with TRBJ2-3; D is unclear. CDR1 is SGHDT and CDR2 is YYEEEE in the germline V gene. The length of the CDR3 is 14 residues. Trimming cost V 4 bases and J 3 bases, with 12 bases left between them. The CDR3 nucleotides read TGTGCCAGCAGCCCCCCCGCGCGGACAGATACGCAGTATTTT. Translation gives CASSPPARTDTQYF.

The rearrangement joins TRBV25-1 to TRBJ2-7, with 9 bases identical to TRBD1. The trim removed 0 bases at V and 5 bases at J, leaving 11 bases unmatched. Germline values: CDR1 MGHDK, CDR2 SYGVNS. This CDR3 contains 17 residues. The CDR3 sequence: CASSEYSLGQGIHEQYF. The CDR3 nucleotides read TGTGCCAGCAGTGAATACTCCCTGGGACAGGGAATCCACGAGCAGTACTTC.

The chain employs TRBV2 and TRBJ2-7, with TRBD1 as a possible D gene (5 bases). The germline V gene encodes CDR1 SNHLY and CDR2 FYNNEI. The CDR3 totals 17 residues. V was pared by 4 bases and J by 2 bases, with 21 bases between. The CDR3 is CASSVGDIGHEAYEQYF. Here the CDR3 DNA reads TGTGCCAGCAGTGTAGGCGACATCGGACACGAAGCCTACGAGCAGTACTTC.

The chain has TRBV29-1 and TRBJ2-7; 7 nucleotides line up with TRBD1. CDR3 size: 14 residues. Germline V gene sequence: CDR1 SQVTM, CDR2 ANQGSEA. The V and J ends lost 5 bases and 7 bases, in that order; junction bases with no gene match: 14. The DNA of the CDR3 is TGCAGCGTTTACCCCCGGACAGGTACGGGGGAGCAGTACTTC. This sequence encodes CSVYPRTGTGEQYF.

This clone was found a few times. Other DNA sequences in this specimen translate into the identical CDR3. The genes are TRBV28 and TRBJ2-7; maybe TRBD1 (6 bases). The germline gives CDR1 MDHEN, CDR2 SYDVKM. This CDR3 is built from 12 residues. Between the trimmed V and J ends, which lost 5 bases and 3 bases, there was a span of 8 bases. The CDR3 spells CASSLTGYEQYF. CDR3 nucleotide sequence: TGTGCCAGCAGTCTGACAGGCTACGAGCAGTACTTC.

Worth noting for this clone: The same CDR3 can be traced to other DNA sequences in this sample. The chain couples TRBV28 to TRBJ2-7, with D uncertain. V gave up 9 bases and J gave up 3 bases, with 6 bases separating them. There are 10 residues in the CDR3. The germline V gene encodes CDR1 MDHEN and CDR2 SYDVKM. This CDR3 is CASSDYEQYF. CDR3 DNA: TGTGCCAGTTCCGACTACGAGCAGTACTTC.

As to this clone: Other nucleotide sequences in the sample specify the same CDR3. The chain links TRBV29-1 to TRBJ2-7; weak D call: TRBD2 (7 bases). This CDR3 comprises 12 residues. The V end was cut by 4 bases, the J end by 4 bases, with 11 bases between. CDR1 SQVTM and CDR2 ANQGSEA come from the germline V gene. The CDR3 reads CSVGEGGYEQYF. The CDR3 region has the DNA TGCAGCGTTGGGGAGGGGGGATACGAGCAGTACTTC.

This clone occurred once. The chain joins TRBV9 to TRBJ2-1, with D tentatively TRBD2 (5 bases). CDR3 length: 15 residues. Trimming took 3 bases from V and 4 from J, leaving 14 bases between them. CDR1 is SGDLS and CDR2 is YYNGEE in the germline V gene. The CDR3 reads CASSARTGSYNEQFF. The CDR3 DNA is TGTGCCAGCAGCGCCCGTACGGGGAGTTACAATGAGCAGTTCTTC.

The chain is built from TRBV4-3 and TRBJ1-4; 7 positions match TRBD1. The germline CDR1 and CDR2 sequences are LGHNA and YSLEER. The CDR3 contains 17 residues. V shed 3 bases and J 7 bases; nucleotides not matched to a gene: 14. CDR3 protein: CASSQGTERGRGEKLFF. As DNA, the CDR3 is TGCGCCAGCAGCCAGGGGACAGAAAGGGGTCGGGGTGAAAAACTGTTTTTT.

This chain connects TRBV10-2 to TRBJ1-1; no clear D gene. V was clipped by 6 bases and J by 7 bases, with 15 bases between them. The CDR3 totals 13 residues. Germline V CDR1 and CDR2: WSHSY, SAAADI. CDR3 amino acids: CASSLDHLIEAFF. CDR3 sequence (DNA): TGCGCCAGCAGCCTGGACCACCTTATTGAAGCTTTCTTT.